This T cell receptor beta chain emerged from a study of cytomegalovirus exposure and HLA in healthy donors. Turning to the study itself: Membership in the Caucasian-associated ancestry cluster was found for 75% to 90% of fewer than 450 genotyped donors.

Primers for the PCR totalled 60 Vbeta and 13 Jbeta. The authors' processing: Later work found approximately 80 million unique TCR beta chains, with about 10 million shared. This table comes from immunoSEQ multiplex PCR, and its TCRdb copy is limited to in-frame clones, with some not included. The V and J calls and clone size come from that table; D and trimming were worked out from the DNA. This repertoire shows about 160,000 clones, about three quarters found once; its top ten account for around 2.4%. This clone is a singleton in its sample. J lost 7 bases, V lost 2 bases, and 5 bases had no gene match. Germline V gene data show CDR1 as MDHEN and CDR2 as SYDVKM. This CDR3 has 17 amino acids.

This clonotype was obtained from a female donor in good health and CMV-seronegative. Source material: PBMCs. V usage is TRBV28 and J usage is TRBJ2-2, with TRBD2 matching over 15 bases. CDR3 sequence: CASSLIPGLAGGGELFF. The CDR3 region has the DNA TGTGCCAGCAGTTTAATTCCGGGACTAGCGGGAGGCGGGGAGCTGTTTTTT.